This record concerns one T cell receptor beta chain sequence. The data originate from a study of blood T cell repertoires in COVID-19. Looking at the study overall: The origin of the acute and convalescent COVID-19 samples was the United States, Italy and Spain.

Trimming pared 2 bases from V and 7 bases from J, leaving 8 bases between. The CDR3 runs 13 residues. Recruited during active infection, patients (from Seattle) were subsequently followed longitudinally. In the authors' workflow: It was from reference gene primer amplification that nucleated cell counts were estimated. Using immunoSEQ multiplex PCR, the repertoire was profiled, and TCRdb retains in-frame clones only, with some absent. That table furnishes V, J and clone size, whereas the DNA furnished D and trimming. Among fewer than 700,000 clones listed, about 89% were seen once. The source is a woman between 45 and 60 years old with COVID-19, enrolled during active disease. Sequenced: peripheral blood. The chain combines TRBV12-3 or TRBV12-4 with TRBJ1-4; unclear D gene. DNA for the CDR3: TGTGCCAGCAGTTTACCCGGGAGTGAAAAACTGTTTTTT. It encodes CASSLPGSEKLFF.